At least ten counts were recorded for the clone carrying this T cell receptor beta chain. What it recognizes is unknown. RNA transcripts were the template for amplifying TCR beta CDR3 regions. The HTBI primer set was used in a first-round RT-PCR of the TCR CDR3. From the multiplex PCR reads, TCRdb called clonotypes with MiXCR, one entry per CDR3 protein. Among about 600,000 distinct CDR3 sequences listed, roughly 16% were seen once. This entry belongs to a study of T cells in Graves' hyperthyroidism and ophthalmopathy. The study, taken as a whole, reports: In blood, most of the thyroid clonotypes expanded above 0.001 were also present.

With 2 bases clipped from V and 5 bases from J, the junction kept 5 bases outside the gene matches. CDR1 and CDR2 (germline): SGHRS, YFSETQ. The CDR3 is 15 residues long. Ophthalmopathy cases met thresholds of Clinical Activity Score at least 3, NOSPECS grade at least 4 and duration under 3 months. The TCR was taken from a woman aged 40 to 50 with Graves' ophthalmopathy. Source material: blood. This sequence joins TRBV5-1 and TRBJ2-2; 8 nucleotides agree with TRBD1. The CDR3 region is CASSFQGAMTGELFF. For the CDR3, the DNA is TGCGCCAGCAGCTTCCAGGGGGCTATGACCGGGGAGCTGTTTTTT.